This TCR beta chain appears in the sequencing data of a study of multiple sclerosis patients with progressive multifocal leukoencephalopathy (dated by TCRdb to between 2018 and 2020). For the study in its entirety: Peripheral T and B cells were examined in MS patients who developed PML (4 under natalizumab, 1 after alemtuzumab) and in treated patients who did not develop PML. The study aimed to detect JC virus-specific or public T-cell expansions arising at the time of PML onset. From before therapy, through 6 and 12 months, up to PML onset, two natalizumab-treated patients who later developed PML were tracked longitudinally. General study outcomes and caveats: In most PML patients, lower normalized Shannon entropy suggested less diverse TRB repertoires, while the natalizumab-treated controls had values close to 1. Only PML patients had TRB clones above 0.5% frequency, but the clones expanded at PML onset were already present before and during natalizumab therapy. Only peripheral blood was analyzed, although cerebrospinal fluid or brain lymphocytes might be more informative for natalizumab-associated PML. Because the cohort was small and descriptive, it remained unclear whether the findings reflect JC virus infection or general immunocompromise. No common TRBV or TRBJ gene usage or preferential TRBV-TRBJ pairings were detected when PML developed.

As concerns this clone: The specificity of this receptor is unknown. No per-base quality is available; no much larger clone lies one base away.

V ends up 1 base short and J 4 bases short, with an unmatched junction base count of 8. The CDR3 runs 18 residues from the cysteine to the phenylalanine. The read is trimmed to its CDR3 DNA, 54 bases read in frame from base 1. The germline V gene sets CDR1 to SGHTA and CDR2 to FQGNSA. The library was produced with the immunoSEQ multiplex PCR assay. Synthetic inline TR CDR3 controls covering all V-J pairings were spiked into each PCR so that template counts could be estimated and amplification bias removed. Reads went through processing to reduce amplification and sequencing bias, and quantification was done against synthetic TR CDR3 analogs. In the source study's methods: Raw data were processed in ImmunoSEQ Analyzer, with out-of-frame sequences and CDR3s containing stop codons removed, and gene names were assigned according to IMGT nomenclature. Repertoire diversity was summarized as normalized Shannon entropy, defined as 1 minus Pielou's evenness. Two TRB sequences were counted as identical only if the two sequences had the same V gene, J gene and CDR3. Public PML clonotypes were defined as CDR3s shared by two or more PML-onset samples but absent from earlier samples, from controls, and from public databases. Positional CDR3 amino acid composition was analyzed in Skylign with the observed count method. Imported from immuneACCESS, the table was reduced by TCRdb to in-frame sequences with V and J called. These copies leave out some clones; in studies compared against another copy, an unresolved V gene accounts for under half, and the cause of the remainder is not known. V and J calls and clone size are copied from that table; D and trimming were computed from the DNA. The sample has tens of thousands of clones on record, around nine tenths of them singletons. The top ten constitute about 1.6% of the sample.

The sample's time point label, decoded: 6 months of natalizumab therapy. The treatment or condition label here, explained by the study, means: on natalizumab therapy at sampling. Every listed patient had earlier received interferon beta, and every PML patient was female. At 6 and 12 months of natalizumab therapy, T1 and T2 blood samples were collected, respectively. Isolation of peripheral blood mononuclear cells was performed by Ficoll-Hypaque density gradient centrifugation. This chain is built from TRBV7-2 and TRBJ2-2, with 11 middle bases fitting TRBD2. This clonotype originated in a human donor with multiple sclerosis. Sequenced here: PBMCs, sampled from a patient treated with natalizumab. The CDR3 region has the sequence CASSLGPSGRLGTGELFF. The nucleotide sequence reads TGTGCCAGCAGCTTAGGTCCTAGCGGGAGGCTGGGCACCGGGGAGCTGTTTTTT.